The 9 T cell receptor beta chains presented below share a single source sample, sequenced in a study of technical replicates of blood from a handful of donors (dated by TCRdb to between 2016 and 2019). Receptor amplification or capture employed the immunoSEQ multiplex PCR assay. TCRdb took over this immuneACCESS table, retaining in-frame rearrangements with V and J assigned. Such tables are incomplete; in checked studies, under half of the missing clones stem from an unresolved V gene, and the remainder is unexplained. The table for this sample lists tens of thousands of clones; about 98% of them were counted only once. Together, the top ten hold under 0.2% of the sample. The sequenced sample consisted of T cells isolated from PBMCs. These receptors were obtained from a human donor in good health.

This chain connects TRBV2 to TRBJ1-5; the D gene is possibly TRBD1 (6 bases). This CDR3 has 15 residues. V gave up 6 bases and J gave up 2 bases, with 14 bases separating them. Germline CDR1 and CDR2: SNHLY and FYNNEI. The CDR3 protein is CASRADSTRNQPQHF. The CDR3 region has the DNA TGTGCCAGCAGGGCGGACAGTACCCGCAATCAGCCCCAGCATTTT.

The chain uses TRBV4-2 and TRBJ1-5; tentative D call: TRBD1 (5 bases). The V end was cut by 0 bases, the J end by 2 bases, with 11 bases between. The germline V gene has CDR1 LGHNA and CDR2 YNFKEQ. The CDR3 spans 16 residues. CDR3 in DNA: TGTGCCAGCAGCCAAGAGGAAGGGGCCCGCAATCAGCCCCAGCATTTT. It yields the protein CASSQEEGARNQPQHF.

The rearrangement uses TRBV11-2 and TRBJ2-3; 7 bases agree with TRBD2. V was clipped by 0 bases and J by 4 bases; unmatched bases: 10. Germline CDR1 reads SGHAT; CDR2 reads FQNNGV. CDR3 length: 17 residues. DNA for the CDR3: TGTGCCAGCAGCTTAGATTATGAGCGGGGTAGGCCAGATACGCAGTATTTT. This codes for CASSLDYERGRPDTQYF.

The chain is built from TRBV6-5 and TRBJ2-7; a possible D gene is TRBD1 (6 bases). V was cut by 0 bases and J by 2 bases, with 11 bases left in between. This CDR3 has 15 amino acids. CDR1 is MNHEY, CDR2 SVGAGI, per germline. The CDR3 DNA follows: TGTGCCAGCAGTTACTCGAGGGCAGGGGCCTACGAGCAGTACTTC. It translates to CASSYSRAGAYEQYF.

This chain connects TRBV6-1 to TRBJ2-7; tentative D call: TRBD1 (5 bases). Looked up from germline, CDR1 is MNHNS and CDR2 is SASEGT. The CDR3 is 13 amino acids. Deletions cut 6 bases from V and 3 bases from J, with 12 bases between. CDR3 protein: CASSSTALYEQYF. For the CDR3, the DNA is TGTGCCAGCAGCTCGACAGCTCTCTACGAGCAGTACTTC.

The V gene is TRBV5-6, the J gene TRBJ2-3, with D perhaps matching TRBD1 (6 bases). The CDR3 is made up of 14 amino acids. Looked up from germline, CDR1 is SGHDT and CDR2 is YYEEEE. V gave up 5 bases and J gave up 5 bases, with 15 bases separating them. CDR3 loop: CASSSTDRIDTQYF. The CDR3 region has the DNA TGTGCCAGCAGTTCAACTGACAGGATAGATACGCAGTATTTT.

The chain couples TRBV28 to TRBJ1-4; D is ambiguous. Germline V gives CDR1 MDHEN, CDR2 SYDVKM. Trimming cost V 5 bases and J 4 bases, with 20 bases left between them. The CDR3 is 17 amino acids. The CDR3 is CASSPPTLGRINEKLFF. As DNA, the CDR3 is TGTGCCAGCAGTCCCCCTACCCTCGGGAGGATTAATGAAAAACTGTTTTTT.

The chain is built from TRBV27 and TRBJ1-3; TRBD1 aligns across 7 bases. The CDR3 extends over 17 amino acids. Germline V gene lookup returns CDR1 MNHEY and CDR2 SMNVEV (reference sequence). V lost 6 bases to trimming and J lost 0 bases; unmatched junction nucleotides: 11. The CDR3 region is CASRAVTGAYSGNTIYF. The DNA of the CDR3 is TGTGCCAGCAGGGCCGTTACAGGGGCTTACTCTGGAAACACCATATATTTT.

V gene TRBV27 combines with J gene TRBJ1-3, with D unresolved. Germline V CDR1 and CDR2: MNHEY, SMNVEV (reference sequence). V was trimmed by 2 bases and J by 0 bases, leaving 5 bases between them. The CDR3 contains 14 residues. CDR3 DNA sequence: TGTGCCAGCAGTTTACGGAGCTCTGGAAACACCATATATTTT. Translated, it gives CASSLRSSGNTIYF.